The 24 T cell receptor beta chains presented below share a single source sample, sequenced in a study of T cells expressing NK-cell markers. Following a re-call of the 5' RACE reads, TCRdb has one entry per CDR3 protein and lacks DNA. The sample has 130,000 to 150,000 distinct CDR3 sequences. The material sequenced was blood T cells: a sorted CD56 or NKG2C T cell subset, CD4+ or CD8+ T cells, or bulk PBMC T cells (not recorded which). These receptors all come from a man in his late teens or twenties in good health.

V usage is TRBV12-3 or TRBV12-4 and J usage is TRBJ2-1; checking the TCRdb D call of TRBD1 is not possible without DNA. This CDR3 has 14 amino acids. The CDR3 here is CASTGGSNYNEQFF.

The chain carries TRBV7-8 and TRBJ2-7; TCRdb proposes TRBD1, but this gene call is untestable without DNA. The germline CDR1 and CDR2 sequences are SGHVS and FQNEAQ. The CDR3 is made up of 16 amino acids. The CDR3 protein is CASSLGAGTGLREQYF.

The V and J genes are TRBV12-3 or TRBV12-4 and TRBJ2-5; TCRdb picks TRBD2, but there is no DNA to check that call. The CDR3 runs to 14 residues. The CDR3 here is CASRIGLEEETQYF.

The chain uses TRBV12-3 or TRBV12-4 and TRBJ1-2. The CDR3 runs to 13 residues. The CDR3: CASSFNSNYGYTF.

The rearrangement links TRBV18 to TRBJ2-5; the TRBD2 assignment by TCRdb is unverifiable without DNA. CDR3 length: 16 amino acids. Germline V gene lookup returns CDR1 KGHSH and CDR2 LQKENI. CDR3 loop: CASSLSGGRVRETQYF.

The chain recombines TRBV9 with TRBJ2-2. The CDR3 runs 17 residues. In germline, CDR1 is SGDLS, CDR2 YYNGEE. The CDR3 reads CASSPILTGENTGELFF.

CDR3 region: CASSVASTGGVYEQYF. The chain links TRBV9 to TRBJ2-7. The germline gives CDR1 SGDLS, CDR2 YYNGEE. The CDR3 covers 16 residues. Variable domain in full (rest from reference TRBV9 and TRBJ2-7): DSGVTQTPKHLITATGQRVTLRCSPRSGDLSVYWYQQSLDQGLQFLIQYYNGEERAKGNILERFSAQQFPDLHSELNLSSLELGDSALYFCASSVASTGGVYEQYFGPGTRLTVT.

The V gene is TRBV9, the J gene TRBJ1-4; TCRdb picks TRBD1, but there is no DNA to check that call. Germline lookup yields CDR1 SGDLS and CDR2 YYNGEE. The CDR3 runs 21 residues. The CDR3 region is CASSVGRSRDPSVATNEKLFF.

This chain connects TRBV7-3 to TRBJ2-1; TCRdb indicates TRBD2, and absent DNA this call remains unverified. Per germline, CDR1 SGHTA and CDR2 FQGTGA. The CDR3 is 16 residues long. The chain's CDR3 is CASSLTVSAGWNEQFF.

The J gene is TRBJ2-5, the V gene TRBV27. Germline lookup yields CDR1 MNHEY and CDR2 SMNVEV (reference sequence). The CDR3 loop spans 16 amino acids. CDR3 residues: CASSLSGLIARETQYF.

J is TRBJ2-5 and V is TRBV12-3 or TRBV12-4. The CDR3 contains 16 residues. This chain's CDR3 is CASSSGKPAYQETQYF.

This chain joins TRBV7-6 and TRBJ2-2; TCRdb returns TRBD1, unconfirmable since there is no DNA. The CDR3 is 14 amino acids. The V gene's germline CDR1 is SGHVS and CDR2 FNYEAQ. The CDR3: CASRPGGEAGELFF.

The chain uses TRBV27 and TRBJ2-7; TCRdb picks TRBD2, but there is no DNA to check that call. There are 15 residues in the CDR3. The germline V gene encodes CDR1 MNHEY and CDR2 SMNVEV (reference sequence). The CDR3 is CASSSVVGSDYEQYF.

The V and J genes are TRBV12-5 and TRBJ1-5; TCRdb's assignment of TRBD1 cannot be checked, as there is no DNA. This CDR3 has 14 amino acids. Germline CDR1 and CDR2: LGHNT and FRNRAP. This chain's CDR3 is CASGLEGVNQPQHF. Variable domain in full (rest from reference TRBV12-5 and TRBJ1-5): DARVTQTPRHKVTEMGQEVTMRCQPILGHNTVFWYRQTMMQGLELLAYFRNRAPLDDSGMPKDRFSAEMPDATLATLKIQPSEPRDSAVYFCASGLEGVNQPQHFGDGTRLSIL.

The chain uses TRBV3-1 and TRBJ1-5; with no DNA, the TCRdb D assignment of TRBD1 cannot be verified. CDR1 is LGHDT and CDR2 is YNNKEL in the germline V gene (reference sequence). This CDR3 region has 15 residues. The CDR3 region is CASSLTGASNQPQHF.

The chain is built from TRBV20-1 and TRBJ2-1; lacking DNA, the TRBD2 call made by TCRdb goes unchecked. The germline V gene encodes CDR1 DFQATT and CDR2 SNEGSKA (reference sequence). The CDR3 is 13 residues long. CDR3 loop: CSARAGEFNEQFF.

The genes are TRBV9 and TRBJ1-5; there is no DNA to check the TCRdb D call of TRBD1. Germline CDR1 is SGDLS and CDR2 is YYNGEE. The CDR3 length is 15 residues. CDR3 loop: CASSPGDASNQPQHF.

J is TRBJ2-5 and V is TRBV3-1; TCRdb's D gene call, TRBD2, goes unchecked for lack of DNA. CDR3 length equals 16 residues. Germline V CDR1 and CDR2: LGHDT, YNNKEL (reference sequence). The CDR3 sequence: CASSQGGLAGGETQYF.

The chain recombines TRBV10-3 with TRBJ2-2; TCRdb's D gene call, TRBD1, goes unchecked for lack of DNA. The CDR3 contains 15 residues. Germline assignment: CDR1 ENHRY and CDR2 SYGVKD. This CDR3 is CAISDQSGQTGELFF.

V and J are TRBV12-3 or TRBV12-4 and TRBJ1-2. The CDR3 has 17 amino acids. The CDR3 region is CASSFSETAKANYGYTF.

The CDR3 region is CASKPSRTSGIINEQFF. The chain combines TRBV2 with TRBJ2-1; TCRdb selects TRBD2, and the lack of DNA leaves this call unchecked. Germline V gene lookup returns CDR1 SNHLY and CDR2 FYNNEI. CDR3 length: 17 amino acids.

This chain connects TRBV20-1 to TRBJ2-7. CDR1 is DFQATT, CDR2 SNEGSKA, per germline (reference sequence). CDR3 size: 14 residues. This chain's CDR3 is CSARLTKTGYEQYF.

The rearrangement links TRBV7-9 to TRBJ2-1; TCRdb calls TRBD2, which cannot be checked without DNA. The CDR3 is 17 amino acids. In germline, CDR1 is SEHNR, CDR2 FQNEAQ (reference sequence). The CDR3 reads CASSLASAGGSYNEQFF.

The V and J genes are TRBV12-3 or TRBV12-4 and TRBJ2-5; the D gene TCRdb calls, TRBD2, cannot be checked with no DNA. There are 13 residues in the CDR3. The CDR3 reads CASSWEGGETQYF.